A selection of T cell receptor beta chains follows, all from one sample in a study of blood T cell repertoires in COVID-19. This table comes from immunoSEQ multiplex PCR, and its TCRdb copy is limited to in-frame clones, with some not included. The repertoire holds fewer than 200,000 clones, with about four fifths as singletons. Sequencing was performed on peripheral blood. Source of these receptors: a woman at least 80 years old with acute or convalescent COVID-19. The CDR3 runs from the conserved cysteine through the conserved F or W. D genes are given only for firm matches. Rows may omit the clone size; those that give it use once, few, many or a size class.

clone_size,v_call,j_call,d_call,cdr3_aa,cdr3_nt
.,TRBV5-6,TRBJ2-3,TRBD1,CASSLGTGTADTQYF,TGTGCCAGCAGCTTGGGGACAGGGACGGCAGATACGCAGTATTTT
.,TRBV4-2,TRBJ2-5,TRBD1,CASRDRGYQETQYF,TGTGCCAGCAGGGACAGGGGATACCAAGAGACCCAGTACTTC
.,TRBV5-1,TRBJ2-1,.,CASSPGGSGRAYNEQFF,TGCGCCAGCAGCCCGGGTGGGTCAGGGCGAGCCTACAATGAGCAGTTCTTC
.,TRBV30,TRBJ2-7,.,CAWSAPFYEQYF,TGTGCCTGGAGTGCCCCATTCTACGAGCAGTACTTC
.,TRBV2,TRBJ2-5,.,CASSEDPGAQETQYF,TGTGCCAGCAGTGAAGATCCGGGAGCGCAAGAGACCCAGTACTTC
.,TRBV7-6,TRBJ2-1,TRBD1,CASSPRVAGGGNEQFF,TGTGCCAGCAGCCCTAGAGTGGCAGGGGGTGGAAATGAGCAGTTCTTC
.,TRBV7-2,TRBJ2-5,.,CASSHPVPVNQETQYF,TGTGCCAGCAGCCACCCCGTCCCGGTAAACCAAGAGACCCAGTACTTC
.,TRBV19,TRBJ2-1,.,CASSVFPDGMVQFF,TGTGCCAGTAGTGTATTCCCGGACGGGATGGTTCAGTTCTTC
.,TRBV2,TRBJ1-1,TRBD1,CASSDDRGDTEAFF,TGTGCCAGCAGTGATGACAGGGGGGACACTGAAGCTTTCTTT
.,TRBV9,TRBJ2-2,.,CASSVALANTGELFF,TGTGCCAGCAGCGTAGCCCTTGCGAACACCGGGGAGCTGTTTTTT
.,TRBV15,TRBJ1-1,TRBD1,CATSRGGGTGFTEAFF,TGTGCCACCAGCAGAGGAGGAGGGACAGGGTTCACTGAAGCTTTCTTT
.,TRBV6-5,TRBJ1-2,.,CASSYIETSGYTF,TGTGCCAGCAGTTACATAGAAACTTCTGGCTACACCTTC
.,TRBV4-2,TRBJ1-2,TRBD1,CASSQDPRGGYNYGYTF,TGTGCCAGCAGCCAAGACCCGCGAGGGGGCTATAACTATGGCTACACCTTC
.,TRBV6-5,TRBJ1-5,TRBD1,CASSLTTGLNQPQHF,TGTGCCAGCAGCCTGACGACAGGGCTCAATCAGCCCCAGCATTTT
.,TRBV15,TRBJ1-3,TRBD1,CATSRDSTGAGNTIYF,TGTGCCACCAGCAGAGACTCGACAGGGGCTGGAAACACCATATATTTT
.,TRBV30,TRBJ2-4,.,CAGRGAKNIQYF,TGTGCCGGTAGAGGGGCCAAAAACATTCAGTACTTC
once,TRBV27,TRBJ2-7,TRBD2,CASMSQQGLAGGGYEQYF,TGTGCCAGCATGAGTCAGCAGGGACTAGCGGGGGGAGGCTACGAGCAGTACTTC
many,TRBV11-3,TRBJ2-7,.,CASSHVNRRTSYEQYF,TGTGCCAGCAGCCATGTGAACAGGCGTACTTCCTACGAGCAGTACTTC
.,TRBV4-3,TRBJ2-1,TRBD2,CASSQAAGGYYNEQFF,TGCGCCAGCAGCCAAGCGGCGGGAGGATACTACAATGAGCAGTTCTTC
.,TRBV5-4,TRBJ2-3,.,CASSFELTDTQYF,TGTGCCAGCAGCTTCGAGCTCACAGATACGCAGTATTTT
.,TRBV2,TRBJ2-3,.,CASSQTPLSTDTQYF,TGTGCCAGCAGTCAGACTCCTCTTTCCACAGATACGCAGTATTTT
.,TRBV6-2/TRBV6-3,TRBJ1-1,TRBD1,CASSFGTANTEAFF,TGTGCCAGCAGTTTTGGGACAGCGAACACTGAAGCTTTCTTT
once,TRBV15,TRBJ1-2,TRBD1,CATSSRGQAPYGYTF,TGTGCCACCAGCAGCCGGGGACAGGCGCCCTATGGCTACACCTTC
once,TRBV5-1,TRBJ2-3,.,CASSSTGSGGTDTQYF,TGCGCCAGCAGCTCCACAGGGAGCGGGGGCACAGATACGCAGTATTTT
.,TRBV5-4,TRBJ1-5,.,CASSWMGGNQPQHF,TGTGCCAGCAGCTGGATGGGAGGTAATCAGCCCCAGCATTTT
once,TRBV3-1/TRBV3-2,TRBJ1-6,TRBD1,CASSQAGTVYNSPLHF,TGTGCCAGCAGCCAAGCTGGGACAGTTTATAATTCACCCCTCCACTTT
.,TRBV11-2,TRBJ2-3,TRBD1,CASSLESGRGHWDTQYF,TGTGCCAGCAGCTTAGAAAGTGGCAGGGGGCATTGGGATACGCAGTATTTT
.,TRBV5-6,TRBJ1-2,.,CASNSRRGNYGYTF,TGTGCCAGCAACAGCCGCCGCGGGAACTATGGCTACACCTTC
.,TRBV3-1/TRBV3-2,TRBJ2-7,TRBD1,CASSQVQGPVFF,TGTGCCAGCAGCCAAGTACAGGGGCCCGTTTTTTTC